These 18 T cell receptor beta chains share one sample of origin, sequenced in a study of blood T cells in healthy people across ages. Primed by a sample-barcoded 5' primer and a J-beta primer mix, a second PCR proceeded for 7 to 11 cycles. Using its own MiXCR run on the 5' RACE reads, TCRdb lists one record per CDR3 protein. This table holds fewer than 900,000 distinct CDR3 sequences, more than 40% found once. Sequencing was performed on blood. Receptor source: a woman aged 55-75 years in good health.

The chain carries TRBV6-2 or TRBV6-3 and TRBJ2-3, with 11 bases that match TRBD1. J was trimmed by 5 bases and V by 2 bases; bases with no gene match: 6. The germline V gene encodes CDR1 MNHEY and CDR2 SVGEGT. This CDR3 region has 16 residues. CDR3 protein: CASSYPQDRGRDTQYF. The CDR3 bases are TGTGCCAGCAGTTACCCCCAGGACAGGGGGCGAGATACGCAGTATTTT.

There are a few counts of this clonotype. The gene calls are TRBV27 and TRBJ1-1; 7 nucleotides align to TRBD1. The CDR3 loop spans 17 amino acids. Germline CDR1 and CDR2: MNHEY and SMNVEV (reference sequence). V lost 6 bases and J lost 0; bases outside the gene matches: 13. CDR3 DNA: TGTGCCAGCAGACCTGGGACAGAGTTCGGCATGAACACTGAAGCTTTCTTT. Translated: CASRPGTEFGMNTEAFF.

This clonotype was seen at least ten times. The chain recombines TRBV9 with TRBJ1-2, with a tentative D call TRBD1 (6 bases). The CDR3 totals 14 residues. Trimming removed 0 bases from V and 4 bases from J, with 10 bases in between. Germline CDR1 reads SGDLS; CDR2 reads YYNGEE. The CDR3 protein is CASSVATGSYGYTF. The CDR3 bases are TGTGCCAGCAGCGTAGCTACAGGGTCCTATGGCTACACCTTC.

The chain has TRBV4-1 and TRBJ2-7, with D unclear. Trimming left V 2 bases short and J 3 bases short, with 14 bases between. Per germline, CDR1 MGHRA and CDR2 YSYEKL. The CDR3 covers 15 residues. Here the CDR3 DNA reads TGCGCCAGCAGCCAAAGGGATATTTCAGGCTACGAGCAGTACTTC. Encoded protein: CASSQRDISGYEQYF.

The chain recombines TRBV20-1 with TRBJ2-1; D is undetermined. The germline V and J ends were trimmed by 0 bases and 5 bases, with 17 bases remaining between them. The germline V gene encodes CDR1 DFQATT and CDR2 SNEGSKA (reference sequence). The CDR3 consists of 16 residues. The CDR3 reads CSARDPAAPAHNEQFF. The CDR3 coding sequence is TGCAGTGCTAGAGACCCGGCCGCACCCGCACACAATGAGCAGTTCTTC.

This rearrangement joins TRBV10-3 to TRBJ1-1; 8 nucleotides align to TRBD1. The J segment lost 5 bases and the V segment lost 3 bases, leaving 5 bases of the junction unmatched. This CDR3 region has 14 residues. Germline lookup yields CDR1 ENHRY and CDR2 SYGVKD. CDR3 nucleotides: TGTGCCATCAGTGACCTGACAGGGGAAACTGAAGCTTTCTTT. It translates to CAISDLTGETEAFF.

This chain joins TRBV7-6 and TRBJ1-2, with TRBD1 identical over 10 bases. The CDR3 loop spans 14 amino acids. Looked up from germline, CDR1 is SGHVS and CDR2 is FNYEAQ. V was clipped by 2 bases and J by 5 bases; unmatched bases: 2. CDR3 nucleotides: TGTGCCAGCAGCTTACGGACAGGGGGGTATGGCTACACCTTC. It is translated as CASSLRTGGYGYTF.

The rearrangement links TRBV5-1 to TRBJ2-1; possibly TRBD1 for D (6 bases). Germline-derived CDR1 and CDR2 are SGHRS and YFSETQ. V lost 5 bases and J 7 bases, leaving 19 bases between the germline ends. This CDR3 is 15 amino acids long. The CDR3 sequence: CASSPQGSGSNEQFF. The CDR3 coding sequence is TGCGCCAGCAGTCCACAGGGTTCGGGGTCTAATGAGCAGTTCTTC. Filled out from reference TRBV5-1 and TRBJ2-1, the complete variable domain reads KAGVTQTPRYLIKTRGQQVTLSCSPISGHRSVSWYQQTPGQGLQFLFEYFSETQRNKGNFPGRFSGRQFSNSRSEMNVSTLELGDSALYLCASSPQGSGSNEQFFGPGTRLTVL.

The rearrangement joins TRBV6-5 to TRBJ2-1; the match to TRBD2 covers 8 bases. V lost 2 bases to trimming and J lost 2 bases; unmatched junction nucleotides: 8. Germline V gene data show CDR1 as MNHEY and CDR2 as SVGAGI. CDR3 length equals 17 residues. The CDR3 spells CASSYDGGLAPYNEQFF. The CDR3 nucleotides are TGTGCCAGCAGTTACGACGGAGGACTAGCCCCCTACAATGAGCAGTTCTTC.

The sample holds a few counts of this clonotype. V and J are TRBV29-1 and TRBJ2-1; 13 bases map to TRBD2. The germline gives CDR1 SQVTM, CDR2 ANQGSEA. V was clipped by 4 bases and J by 7 bases; unmatched bases: 4. This CDR3 has 14 residues. CDR3 DNA: TGCAGCGTTGGGACTAGCGGGAGAGTAAATGAGCAGTTCTTC. Translation: CSVGTSGRVNEQFF.

Points on this clonotype: Since a much larger clone is just one base distant, this may be a read error. The chain uses TRBV28 and TRBJ2-7; D is uncertain. CDR1 is MDHEN, CDR2 SYDVKM, per germline. V dropped 2 bases and J dropped 2 bases, with 13 bases sitting between them. This CDR3 has 15 residues. The CDR3 coding sequence is TGTGCCAGCAGTTTAAGGGCCGGGCTGGCCTACGAGCAGTACTTC. This codes for CASSLRAGLAYEQYF.

The chain recombines TRBV7-2 with TRBJ1-1; D perhaps matches TRBD1 (5 bases). This CDR3 has 15 residues. V lost 2 bases and J 3 bases, leaving 13 bases between the germline ends. Germline lookup yields CDR1 SGHTA and CDR2 FQGNSA. This CDR3 is CASSLILLGDTEAFF. In DNA form, the CDR3 reads TGTGCCAGCAGCTTAATTCTGCTGGGGGACACTGAAGCTTTCTTT.

This clonotype was seen many times. The genes are TRBV4-3 and TRBJ2-5; maybe TRBD2 (5 bases). CDR3 length: 15 residues. Germline CDR1 reads LGHNA; CDR2 reads YSLEER. V dropped 0 bases and J dropped 7 bases, with 15 bases sitting between them. The CDR3 region is CASSQEQGLGTTQYF. The DNA for the CDR3 is TGCGCCAGCAGCCAAGAACAAGGACTGGGAACGACCCAGTACTTC.

The chain carries TRBV11-2 and TRBJ2-1; possibly TRBD2 for D (6 bases). CDR1 SGHAT and CDR2 FQNNGV come from the germline V gene. V lost 8 bases and J 3 bases, leaving 14 bases between the germline ends. This CDR3 is built from 14 residues. Written as DNA, the CDR3 is TGTGCCAGCTCCCTCGGGAGAAACTACAATGAGCAGTTCTTC. As protein: CASSLGRNYNEQFF. Using reference TRBV11-2 and TRBJ2-1 for the parts outside the CDR3, the full variable domain is EAGVAQSPRYKIIEKRQSVAFWCNPISGHATLYWYQQILGQGPKLLIQFQNNGVVDDSQLPKDRFSAERLKGVDSTLKIQPAKLEDSAVYLCASSLGRNYNEQFFGPGTRLTVL.

This clonotype was seen more than once but under ten times. The V and J genes are TRBV18 and TRBJ2-5; D not resolved. V lost 2 bases, J lost 1 base, and 5 bases lay in between. This CDR3 is 13 amino acids long. Germline V gene lookup returns CDR1 KGHSH and CDR2 LQKENI. CDR3 in amino acids: CASSPYRQETQYF. As DNA, the CDR3 is TGTGCCAGCTCACCATATCGCCAAGAGACCCAGTACTTC.

This clonotype was recorded at least ten times. Written as DNA, the CDR3 is TGCAGTGTTTCGACAGGGACCTACGAGCAGTACTTC. Its translation is CSVSTGTYEQYF. The chain recombines TRBV20-1 with TRBJ2-7, with TRBD1 identical over 7 bases. The germline gives CDR1 DFQATT, CDR2 SNEGSKA (reference sequence). The trim removed 7 bases at V and 2 bases at J, leaving 5 bases unmatched. The CDR3 extends over 12 amino acids.

This clonotype was seen more than once but under ten times. V and J are TRBV3-1 and TRBJ2-1; D perhaps matches TRBD1 (5 bases). Germline CDR1 reads LGHDT; CDR2 reads YNNKEL (reference sequence). This CDR3 contains 16 residues. Trimming removed 0 bases from V and 0 bases from J, with 9 bases in between. CDR3: CASSQEGRSSYNEQFF. The CDR3 DNA reads TGTGCCAGCAGCCAAGAGGGGCGCAGCTCCTACAATGAGCAGTTCTTC.

This clonotype came up a few times. The chain employs TRBV10-3 and TRBJ1-1; D is undetermined. The ends were cut back, 4 bases at V and 0 bases at J, with 6 bases in the middle. CDR1 and CDR2 from the germline V gene are ENHRY and SYGVKD. CDR3 length equals 13 residues. For the CDR3, the DNA is TGTGCCATCAGTGCAGACATGAACACTGAAGCTTTCTTT. Its protein product is CAISADMNTEAFF.